What follows are 7 T cell receptor beta chains derived from one specimen sequenced in a study of T-cell reconstitution after alpha-beta-depleted transplantation in children. Preparing the TCRbeta library involved the use of unique molecular identifiers. TCRdb redid the calling of the PCR reads with MiXCR, one entry per CDR3 protein. The sample contains roughly 350,000 distinct CDR3 sequences, under 13% of which appear only once. Sequencing used PBMCs from the stem cell graft donor, obtained from the stem cell graft. These receptors all come from a human donor who donated a stem cell graft to a child with acute lymphoblastic leukemia.

This clonotype was detected only a few times. J is TRBJ2-5 and V is TRBV7-8, with a weak D call TRBD2 (6 bases). Between the trimmed V and J ends, which lost 5 bases and 2 bases, there was a span of 15 bases. CDR1 SGHVS and CDR2 FQNEAQ come from the germline V gene. CDR3 length equals 15 residues. The CDR3 nucleotides are TGTGCCAGCAGCCAAATGCGGGACTTTCAAGAGACCCAGTACTTC. It is translated as CASSQMRDFQETQYF.

This clonotype turned up a few times. The chain links TRBV28 to TRBJ2-7; no reliable D call. CDR3 size: 11 residues. Germline V CDR1 and CDR2: MDHEN, SYDVKM. V lost 6 bases, J lost 2 bases, and 5 bases lay in between. The CDR3 loop reads CASSPPYEQYF. CDR3 bases: TGTGCCAGCAGCCCTCCCTACGAGCAGTACTTC.

This clonotype was seen many times. This chain links TRBV27 with TRBJ2-1, with 12 bases lining up with TRBD2. Germline V gene data show CDR1 as MNHEY and CDR2 as SMNVEV (reference sequence). V lost 5 bases and J lost 7; bases outside the gene matches: 9. The CDR3 consists of 16 residues. The CDR3 region has the DNA TGTGCCAGCAGTGCACCTAGCGGGAGGGCCCGAAATGAGCAGTTCTTC. Residues: CASSAPSGRARNEQFF.

There are a few counts of this clonotype. The chain carries TRBV7-9 and TRBJ2-1, with a possible D match to TRBD1 (5 bases). Between the trimmed V and J ends, which lost 5 bases and 5 bases, there was a span of 22 bases. This CDR3 has 17 residues. Germline assignment: CDR1 SEHNR and CDR2 FQNEAQ (reference sequence). The chain's CDR3 is CASSRYAGNMVNNEQFF. CDR3 sequence (DNA): TGTGCCAGCAGCCGCTATGCAGGGAACATGGTCAACAATGAGCAGTTCTTC. Based on the CDR3 plus reference TRBV7-9 and TRBJ2-1, the full variable domain is DTGVSQNPRHKITKRGQNVTFRCDPISEHNRLYWYRQTLGQGPEFLTYFQNEAQLEKSRLLSDRFSAERPKGSFSTLEIQRTEQGDSAMYLCASSRYAGNMVNNEQFFGPGTRLTVL.

This clonotype came up a few times. V and J are TRBV29-1 and TRBJ2-7; 10 bases map to TRBD2. The germline V gene encodes CDR1 SQVTM and CDR2 ANQGSEA. V shed 1 base, J shed 2 bases, and the junction held 8 bases outside the gene matches. The CDR3 is 16 amino acids. This CDR3 reads CSVEGRLAGAAYEQYF. The DNA of the CDR3 is TGCAGCGTTGAAGGTCGCCTAGCGGGAGCTGCCTACGAGCAGTACTTC.

This clonotype was observed at least ten times. The rearrangement joins TRBV15 to TRBJ2-1; D may be TRBD2 (7 bases). The V end was cut by 5 bases, the J end by 9 bases, with 20 bases between. Germline V gene sequence: CDR1 LNHNV, CDR2 YYDKDF (reference sequence). This CDR3 region has 15 residues. The CDR3 bases are TGTGCCACCAGCCCTAGGGGGACTAATCTCCGTGAGCAGTTCTTC. It encodes CATSPRGTNLREQFF.

This sequence joins TRBV5-1 and TRBJ2-1, with D uncertain. Deletions cut 1 base from V and 6 bases from J, with 11 bases between. This CDR3 region has 14 residues. The germline V gene encodes CDR1 SGHRS and CDR2 YFSETQ. The CDR3 spells CASSLYSGSNEQFF. CDR3 DNA: TGCGCCAGCAGCTTGTATTCGGGTAGCAATGAGCAGTTCTTC.